What follows describes a single TCR beta chain. Its antigen is not known. The source of the sample is a study of radiation and T cells in renal cell carcinoma. Whole-study context: Nephrectomy followed 15 Gy stereotactic body radiation by 4 weeks.

Libraries were prepared by immunoSEQ multiplex PCR; TCRdb keeps only in-frame clonotypes and omits some of them. The sample has approximately 120,000 clones, roughly 80% seen once. The CDR3 totals 14 residues. CDR1 and CDR2 from the germline V gene are SGDLS and YYNGEE. Trimming left V 0 bases short and J 4 bases short, with 9 bases between. Time point denoted: baseline pretreatment blood. Treatment reported: 15 Gy SBRT to primary tumor, nephrectomy 4 weeks later. Radiation-treated patients gave blood at baseline, week 2 and week 4. Study observations and caveats: Without pretreatment biopsies, baseline tumor clonotype presence was undetermined. From baseline, blood top tumor clonotypes peaked at 2 weeks post-radiation.

V is TRBV9 and J is TRBJ2-3, with D unclear. The TCR was taken from a woman between 55 and 75 years old with renal cell carcinoma. This sample comprised blood, obtained from a patient whose treatment included radiotherapy and nephrectomy. CDR3 coding DNA: TGTGCCAGCAGCGTAGCTTGGCGTGCAGATACGCAGTATTTT. Amino acid sequence: CASSVAWRADTQYF. The whole variable domain, filled in from reference TRBV9 and TRBJ2-3, reads DSGVTQTPKHLITATGQRVTLRCSPRSGDLSVYWYQQSLDQGLQFLIQYYNGEERAKGNILERFSAQQFPDLHSELNLSSLELGDSALYFCASSVAWRADTQYFGPGTRLTVL.